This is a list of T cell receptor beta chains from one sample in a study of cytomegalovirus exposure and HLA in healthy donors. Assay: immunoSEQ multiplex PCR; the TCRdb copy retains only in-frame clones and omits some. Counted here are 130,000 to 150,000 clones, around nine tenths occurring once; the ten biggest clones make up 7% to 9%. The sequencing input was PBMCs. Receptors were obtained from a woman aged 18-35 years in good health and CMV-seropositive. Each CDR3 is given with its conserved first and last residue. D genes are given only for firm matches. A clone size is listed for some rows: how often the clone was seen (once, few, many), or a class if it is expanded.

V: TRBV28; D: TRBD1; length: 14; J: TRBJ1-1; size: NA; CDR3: CASSSGGLDTEAFF; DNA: TGTGCCAGCAGTTCAGGGGGGTTGGACACTGAAGCTTTCTTT
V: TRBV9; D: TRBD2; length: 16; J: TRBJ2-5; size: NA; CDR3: CASSVGIIAGQETQYF; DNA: TGTGCCAGCAGCGTAGGGATAATAGCGGGGCAAGAGACCCAGTACTTC
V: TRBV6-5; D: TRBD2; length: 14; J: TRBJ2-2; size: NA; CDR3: CASSRLAATGELFF; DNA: TGTGCCAGCAGCCGACTAGCGGCCACCGGGGAGCTGTTTTTT
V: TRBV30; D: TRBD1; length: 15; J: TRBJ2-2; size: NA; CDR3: CAWTQRQGITGELFF; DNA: TGTGCCTGGACGCAGCGACAGGGAATCACCGGGGAGCTGTTTTTT
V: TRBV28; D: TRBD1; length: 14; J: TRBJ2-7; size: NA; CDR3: CASSSGQSIYEQYF; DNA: TGTGCCAGCAGTTCGGGACAGAGCATCTACGAGCAGTACTTC
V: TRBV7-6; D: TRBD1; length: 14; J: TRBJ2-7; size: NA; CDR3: CASSFGQDIYEQYF; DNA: TGTGCCAGCAGCTTCGGACAGGACATCTACGAGCAGTACTTC
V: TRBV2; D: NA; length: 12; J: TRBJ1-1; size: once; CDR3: CASESGSSEAFF; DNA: TGTGCCAGCGAGTCGGGGAGCAGTGAAGCTTTCTTT
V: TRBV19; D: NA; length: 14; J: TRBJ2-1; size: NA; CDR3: CASSIGTQRDEQFF; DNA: TGTGCCAGTAGTATAGGGACTCAGAGGGATGAGCAGTTCTTC
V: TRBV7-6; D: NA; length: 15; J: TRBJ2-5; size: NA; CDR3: CASSLASSLLETQYF; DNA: TGTGCCAGCAGCTTAGCGTCGTCACTATTGGAGACCCAGTACTTC
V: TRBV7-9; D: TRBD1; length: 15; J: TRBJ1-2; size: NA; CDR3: CASSSTKDRVEGYTF; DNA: TGTGCCAGCAGCTCAACCAAAGACAGGGTAGAAGGCTACACCTTC
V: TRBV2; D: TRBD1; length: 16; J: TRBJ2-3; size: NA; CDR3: CASKINRGIEGDTQYF; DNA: TGTGCCAGCAAGATAAACAGGGGAATTGAAGGAGATACGCAGTATTTT
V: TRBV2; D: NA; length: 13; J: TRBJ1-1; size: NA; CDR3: CASKLGGNTEAFF; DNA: TGTGCCAGTAAACTAGGAGGCAACACTGAAGCTTTCTTT
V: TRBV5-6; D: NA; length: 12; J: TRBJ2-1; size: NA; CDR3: CASSFQDNEQFF; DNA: TGTGCCAGCAGCTTCCAGGACAATGAGCAGTTCTTC
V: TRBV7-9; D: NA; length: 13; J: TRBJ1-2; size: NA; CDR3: CASSLGTAYGYTF; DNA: TGTGCCAGCAGCTTAGGGACTGCCTATGGCTACACCTTC
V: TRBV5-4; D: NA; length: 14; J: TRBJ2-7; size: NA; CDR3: CASSTGTSPLEQYF; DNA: TGTGCCAGCAGCACGGGGACATCCCCCCTCGAGCAGTACTTC
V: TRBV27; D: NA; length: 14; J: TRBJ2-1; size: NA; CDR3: CASSFRTTNNEQFF; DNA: TGTGCCAGCAGTTTCCGGACGACTAACAATGAGCAGTTCTTC